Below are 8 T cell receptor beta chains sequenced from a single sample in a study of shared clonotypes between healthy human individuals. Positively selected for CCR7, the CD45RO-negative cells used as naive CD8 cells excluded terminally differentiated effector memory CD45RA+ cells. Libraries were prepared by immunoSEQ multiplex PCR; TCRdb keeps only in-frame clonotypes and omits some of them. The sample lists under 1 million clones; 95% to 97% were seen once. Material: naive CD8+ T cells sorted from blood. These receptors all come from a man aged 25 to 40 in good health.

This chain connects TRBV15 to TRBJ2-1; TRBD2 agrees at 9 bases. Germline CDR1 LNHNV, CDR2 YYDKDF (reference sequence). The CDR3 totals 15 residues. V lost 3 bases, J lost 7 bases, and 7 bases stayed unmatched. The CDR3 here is CATSSEAGGGNEQFF. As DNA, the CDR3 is TGTGCCACCAGCAGTGAGGCGGGAGGGGGAAATGAGCAGTTCTTC.

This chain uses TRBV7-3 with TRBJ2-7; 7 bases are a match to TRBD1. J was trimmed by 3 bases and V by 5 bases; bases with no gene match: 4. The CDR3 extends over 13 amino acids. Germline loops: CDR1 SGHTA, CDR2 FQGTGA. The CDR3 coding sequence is TGTGCCAGCAGCCTAAGACAGGGCTACGAGCAGTACTTC. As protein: CASSLRQGYEQYF.

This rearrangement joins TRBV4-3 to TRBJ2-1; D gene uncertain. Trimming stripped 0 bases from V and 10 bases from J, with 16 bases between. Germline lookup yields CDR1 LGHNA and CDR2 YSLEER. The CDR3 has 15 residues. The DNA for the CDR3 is TGCGCCAGCAGCCAAGATTGGAATGGGGTGGGGGAGCAGTTCTTC. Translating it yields CASSQDWNGVGEQFF.

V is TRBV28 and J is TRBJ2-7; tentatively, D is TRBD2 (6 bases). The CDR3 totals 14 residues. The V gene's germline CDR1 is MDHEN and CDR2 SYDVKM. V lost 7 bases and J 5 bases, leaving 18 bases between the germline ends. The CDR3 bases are TGTGCCAGCAACTTTTGGGGGGAAGGAAACGAGCAGTACTTC. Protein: CASNFWGEGNEQYF.

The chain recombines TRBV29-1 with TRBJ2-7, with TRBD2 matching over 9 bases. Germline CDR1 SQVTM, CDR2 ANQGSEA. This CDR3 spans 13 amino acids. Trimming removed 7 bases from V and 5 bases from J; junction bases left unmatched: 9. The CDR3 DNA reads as TGCAGCGCAGGACTAGCGTCGATGAACGAGCAGTACTTC. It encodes CSAGLASMNEQYF.

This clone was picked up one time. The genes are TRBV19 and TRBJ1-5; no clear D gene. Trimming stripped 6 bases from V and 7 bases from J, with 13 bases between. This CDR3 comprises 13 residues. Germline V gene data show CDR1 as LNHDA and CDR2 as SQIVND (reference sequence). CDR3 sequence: CASRGVEYQPQHF. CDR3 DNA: TGTGCCAGTAGAGGCGTGGAGTACCAGCCCCAGCATTTT.

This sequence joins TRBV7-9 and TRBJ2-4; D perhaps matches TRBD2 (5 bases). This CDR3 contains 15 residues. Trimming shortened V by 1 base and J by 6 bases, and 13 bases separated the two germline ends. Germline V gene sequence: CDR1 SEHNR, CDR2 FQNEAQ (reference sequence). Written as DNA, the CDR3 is TGTGCCAGCAGCTTAGTGGACTCGCGAGCAAACATTCAGTACTTC. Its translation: CASSLVDSRANIQYF.

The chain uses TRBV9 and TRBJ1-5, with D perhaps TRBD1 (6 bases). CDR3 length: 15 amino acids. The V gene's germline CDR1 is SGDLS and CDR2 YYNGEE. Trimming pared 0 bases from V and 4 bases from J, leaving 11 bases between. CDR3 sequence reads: CASSVDGTTNQPQHF. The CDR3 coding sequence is TGTGCCAGCAGCGTAGACGGGACAACAAATCAGCCCCAGCATTTT.